Listed below are T cell receptor beta chains from one sample, sequenced in a study of STAT5B mutations in CD4+ large granular lymphocyte leukemia. Profiled with immunoSEQ multiplex PCR; TCRdb holds only in-frame clones, not every one. This sample has roughly 34,000 clones; over 65% occur once, and the top ten carry roughly 7.7%. Sequencing was performed on CD4+ T cells from blood buffy coats. The receptors here all came from a human donor in good health. The CDR3 runs from the conserved cysteine through the conserved F or W. D genes are given only for firm matches. Size values are once, few and many counts, or a class for expanded clones, and some rows have none.

>-|TRBD2|TRBJ2-3|16|TRBV5-8
CASSLELAGSTDTQYF
TGTGCCAGCAGCTTGGAACTAGCGGGGAGCACAGATACGCAGTATTTT
>-|-|TRBJ2-3|14|TRBV6-1
CASRGGLVTDTQYF
TGTGCCAGCAGGGGGGGGCTAGTCACAGATACGCAGTATTTT
>-|-|TRBJ2-5|14|TRBV9
CASSVDPDQETQYF
TGTGCCAGCAGCGTAGATCCCGACCAAGAGACCCAGTACTTC
>-|TRBD1|TRBJ2-7|14|TRBV2
CASSEGTVAYEQYF
TGTGCCAGCAGTGAGGGGACAGTGGCCTACGAGCAGTACTTC
>-|-|TRBJ2-3|13|TRBV7-2
CASSPHRGDTQYF
TGTGCCAGCAGCCCACACAGAGGAGATACGCAGTATTTT
>-|TRBD1|TRBJ2-3|14|TRBV7-9
CASSLGTGGDTQYF
TGTGCCAGCAGCTTGGGGACAGGGGGGGATACGCAGTATTTT
>-|TRBD1|TRBJ1-1|14|TRBV29-1
CSARQGGMNTEAFF
TGCAGCGCCCGACAGGGAGGTATGAACACTGAAGCTTTCTTT
>-|-|TRBJ1-6|14|TRBV27
CASSLTGYNSPLHF
TGTGCCAGCAGCCTGACAGGCTATAATTCACCCCTCCACTTT
>few|-|TRBJ2-7|9|TRBV10-3
CATSGEQYF
TGTGCCACGAGTGGGGAGCAGTACTTC
>-|TRBD1|TRBJ2-5|14|TRBV15
CATSRTGGGETQYF
TGTGCCACCAGCAGGACAGGGGGCGGTGAGACCCAGTACTTC
>-|TRBD1|TRBJ1-1|16|TRBV18
CASSVPGQGMNTEAFF
TGTGCCAGCTCAGTACCGGGACAGGGAATGAACACTGAAGCTTTCTTT
>few|TRBD1|TRBJ2-2|15|TRBV18
CASSPYRGETGELFF
TGTGCCAGCTCACCGTACAGGGGGGAGACCGGGGAGCTGTTTTTT
>-|TRBD2|TRBJ2-3|16|TRBV6-4
CASSEHGLAGPDTQYF
TGTGCCAGCAGTGAACACGGACTAGCGGGACCAGATACGCAGTATTTT
>-|TRBD1|TRBJ2-1|16|TRBV11-3
CASSPRFRGRLGEQFF
TGTGCCAGCAGCCCCCGGTTTAGGGGGCGCTTGGGGGAGCAGTTCTTC
>-|-|TRBJ2-7|14|TRBV9
CASSVGWGDHEQYF
TGTGCCAGCAGCGTCGGTTGGGGGGACCACGAGCAGTACTTC
>-|TRBD2|TRBJ2-5|14|TRBV7-2
CASSLGTSGETQYF
TGTGCCAGCAGCTTAGGGACTAGCGGAGAGACCCAGTACTTC
>-|TRBD1|TRBJ1-4|14|TRBV6-5
CASRRTGGNEKLFF
TGTGCCAGCAGAAGGACAGGGGGTAATGAAAAACTGTTTTTT
>once|TRBD1|TRBJ2-1|13|TRBV6-1
CASDRDYYNEQFF
TGTGCCAGCGACAGGGATTACTACAATGAGCAGTTCTTC
>-|TRBD1|TRBJ2-7|15|TRBV19
CASSIVRTGSREQYF
TGTGCCAGTAGTATAGTGCGGACAGGGTCCAGGGAGCAGTACTTC